This TCR beta chain was sequenced in a study of PD-1 blockade in classical Hodgkin lymphoma. Time point: cycle 4 day 1 (C4D1), after 6 weeks of nivolumab. Patients all relapsed after autologous stem cell transplantation, and there was variation in brentuximab vedotin exposure. Study-wide points: Baseline TCR diversity was reportedly lower in newly diagnosed patients than in healthy donors. It was reported as lower still in relapsed/refractory patients. Newly diagnosed and completely responding patients shared comparable baseline diversity.

Only in-frame clones appear in the TCRdb table, and some are missing; sequencing was by immunoSEQ multiplex PCR. The sample has about 64,000 clones; more than 80% are singletons. Trimming removed 3 bases from V and 9 bases from J, with 19 bases in between. Germline loops: CDR1 SGHKS, CDR2 YYEKEE (reference sequence). The CDR3 covers 14 residues. As for this clone: The antigen is not known.

The sequences come from peripheral blood mononuclear cells (PBMCs), collected before the fourth cycle of nivolumab. The rearrangement links TRBV5-5 to TRBJ2-7; no definite D call. The clonotype was recovered from a human donor with classical Hodgkin lymphoma. The CDR3 DNA is TGTGCCAGCAGCTCAGGACCGATCTTTAAGGGGCAGTACTTC. This codes for CASSSGPIFKGQYF.